Listed below are T cell receptor beta chains from one sample, sequenced in a study of T cells after posttransplantation cyclophosphamide. Sequenced by immunoSEQ multiplex PCR; TCRdb stores in-frame clones only, minus some. The sample consists of approximately 16,000 clones, roughly 80% of them appearing once. Material: CD8+ T cells sorted from PBMCs, obtained roughly 2,000 days after a stem cell transplant with posttransplant cyclophosphamide. These receptors all stem from a female patient aged 35 to 55 who received an allogeneic stem cell transplant from a related donor, was CMV-positive, and had no GVHD. T cells may partly derive from the graft donor. CDR3s include the opening cysteine and the closing phenylalanine or tryptophan. D genes are given only for firm matches.

>NA|TRBJ1-1|TRBV7-2
CASIWGGENTEAFF
>NA|TRBJ1-2|TRBV6-1
CASSHAGLPGYTF
>NA|TRBJ2-7|TRBV4-1
CASSHWGAGAIPYEQYF
>TRBD1|TRBJ2-3|TRBV27
CASSLTLPVGDRRTDTQYF
>NA|TRBJ2-7|TRBV10-2
CASLRGPYEQYF
>NA|TRBJ2-1|TRBV29-1
CSVILTPGQVYNEQFF
>TRBD1|TRBJ2-2|TRBV7-9
CASSLTGPGELFF
>TRBD1|TRBJ2-7|TRBV28
CASSSSGQGISYEQYF
>TRBD1|TRBJ2-7|TRBV5-1
CASSLNQGASYEQYF
>TRBD1|TRBJ2-5|TRBV27
CASSQGQGTPQETQYF
>NA|TRBJ2-7|TRBV4-1
CASSPEEGLNEQYF
>NA|TRBJ1-2|TRBV27
CASSPGQYFYGYTF
>TRBD1|TRBJ2-7|TRBV19
CASSIFTGAYEQYF
>TRBD1|TRBJ1-2|TRBV7-9
CASSPLKGASAHYGYTF
>NA|TRBJ2-7|TRBV11-1
CASGALPREEQYF
>NA|TRBJ1-2|TRBV7-2
CASSSAGASYGYTF
>NA|TRBJ2-7|TRBV16
CASSQSAAVEAYEQYF
>TRBD1|TRBJ1-1|TRBV6-4
CASSASGTGGTEAFF
>TRBD1|TRBJ1-1|TRBV28
CASSFPGGGGLNTEAFF
>TRBD1|TRBJ1-1|TRBV12-5
CASGLVPPGTGDTEAFF
>NA|TRBJ2-5|TRBV10-1
CASSEGGLQETQYF
>NA|TRBJ1-5|TRBV10-3
CAISESRGIQPQHF
>NA|TRBJ2-5|TRBV19
CASSTGWETQYF
>NA|TRBJ2-2|TRBV28
CASSSRGSTGELFF
>NA|TRBJ2-7|TRBV7-9
CASSLAQGGGYEQYF
>NA|TRBJ1-1|TRBV28
CASTPRGSTEAFF
>TRBD1|TRBJ1-2|TRBV9
CASSTGGDYGYTF
>TRBD1|TRBJ1-5|TRBV19
CASSRVGQANQPQHF
>TRBD2|TRBJ2-1|TRBV11-2
CASSLLAVYNEQFF
>NA|TRBJ1-2|TRBV16
CASSQGGGIGYTF
>TRBD1|TRBJ2-7|TRBV10-3
CAISESGDSPYEQYF
>TRBD1|TRBJ1-2|TRBV7-2
CASSSGQGAGYGYTF
>NA|TRBJ2-7|TRBV19
CASRNTGGTGEQYF
>TRBD1|TRBJ1-5|TRBV19
CASSPTGGLTQPQHF
>NA|TRBJ1-5|TRBV6-6
CASSYSVRDSNQPQHF
>NA|TRBJ2-7|TRBV7-2
CASSEAHTGINYEQYF
>TRBD2|TRBJ2-1|TRBV7-3
CASRPEPGGYNEQFF
>NA|TRBJ1-6|TRBV5-1
CASSRQFPHFYNSPLHF
>NA|TRBJ1-4|TRBV6-6
CASSSHRVLGEKLFF
>TRBD1|TRBJ1-4|TRBV2
CASTVPDRQPNEKLFF
>NA|TRBJ2-2|TRBV19
CASSIFGGSGELFF